The rows below give T cell receptor beta chains drawn from one sample of a study of identical twins. TCRdb analysed the 5' RACE reads with MiXCR anew, one entry per CDR3 protein. The sample lists a few hundred thousand distinct CDR3 sequences, roughly 8.7% occurring once. This sample was shared with a second study, whose subject was yellow fever vaccine responses in identical twins.

Sequences were obtained from CD8+ T cells sorted from blood. The source is a woman aged 18 to 35 in good health. The CDR3 runs from the conserved cysteine through the conserved F or W. A D gene is named only where the DNA matches it firmly. Clone size appears in some rows only: once, few, many, or a class for an expanded clone.

J	D	V	size	DNA	CDR3
TRBJ2-1	.	TRBV7-8	.	TGTGCCAGCAGCTTGGCGCCGGGAGACTATGAGCAGTTCTTC	CASSLAPGDYEQFF
TRBJ2-7	.	TRBV5-1	many	TGCGCCAGCAGGGTTCCAGGGAACTACGAGCAGTACTTC	CASRVPGNYEQYF
TRBJ2-3	.	TRBV6-4	.	TGTGCCAGCAGTGACTGGGGAGACTGGGGTGGGGAGCCAGATACGCAGTATTTT	CASSDWGDWGGEPDTQYF
TRBJ2-2	.	TRBV7-9	.	TGTGCCAGCAGCCCCGTCGGAGACACCGGGGAGCTGTTTTTT	CASSPVGDTGELFF
TRBJ2-7	.	TRBV7-9	few	TGTGCCAGCAGCTTATTTCCCGGGAAGAGCTCCTACGAGCAGTACTTC	CASSLFPGKSSYEQYF
TRBJ2-1	TRBD2	TRBV7-6	.	TGTGCTAGCAGCTTGCCTGCCGGATGGGGCCCAGCTAGCGGGACCGACAATGAGCAGTTCTTC	CASSLPAGWGPASGTDNEQFF
TRBJ1-2	TRBD1	TRBV6-2/TRBV6-3	.	TGTGCCAGCAGTTACTCTACCCGGGACAGGGATGCTAACTATGGCTACACCTTC	CASSYSTRDRDANYGYTF
TRBJ2-7	TRBD2	TRBV29-1	few	TGCAGCGTTGAAGGGGGGGGGGTCGGCGAGCAGTACTTC	CSVEGGGVGEQYF
TRBJ2-6	.	TRBV28	few	TGTGCCAGCAGTTTCGGCAGCTCTGGGGCCAACGTCCTGACTTTC	CASSFGSSGANVLTF
TRBJ2-7	.	TRBV20-1	.	TGCAGTGCTCAGGAGTACGAGCAGTACTTC	CSAQEYEQYF
TRBJ2-1	.	TRBV20-1	many	TGCAGTGCTAGAGACCCTAACTGGGGTGAGCAGTTCTTC	CSARDPNWGEQFF
TRBJ2-5	.	TRBV5-6	few	TGTGCCAGCAGCTGGCCCGGGGGACGAGAGACCCAGTACTTC	CASSWPGGRETQYF
TRBJ2-2	TRBD2	TRBV6-2/TRBV6-3	many	TGTGCCTCGGGAGGTGATGTGGACACCGGGGAGCTGTTTTTT	CASGGDVDTGELFF
TRBJ2-1	TRBD2	TRBV19	few	TGTGCCAGTAGTCTGGAAGGTCCCGGGAGGGACAATGAGCAGTTCTTC	CASSLEGPGRDNEQFF
TRBJ2-3	TRBD1	TRBV24-1	.	TGTGCCAGCCGGGACAGGGGAACAGATACGCAGTATTTT	CASRDRGTDTQYF
TRBJ2-1	TRBD1	TRBV11-2	.	TGTGCCAGCAGCTATGACCCGGACAGGGGATATTACAATGAGCAGTTCTTC	CASSYDPDRGYYNEQFF
TRBJ2-1	.	TRBV12-3/TRBV12-4	many	TGTGCCAGCAGTGGGGGGCTGCTATACAATGAGCAGTTCTTC	CASSGGLLYNEQFF
TRBJ2-1	.	TRBV9	few	TGTGCCAGCAGCGTAGTAGGACTAAACAATGAGCAGTTCTTC	CASSVVGLNNEQFF
TRBJ2-2	.	TRBV25-1	.	TGTGCCAGCAGCGGAACGGGGGATACCGGGGAGCTGTTTTTT	CASSGTGDTGELFF
TRBJ2-7	.	TRBV4-2	few	TGTGCCAGCAGCCAAGATCGGCCGCAGGGTACGTACGAGCAGTACTTC	CASSQDRPQGTYEQYF
TRBJ2-1	.	TRBV15	.	TGTGCCACCAGCAGAGACCTTTGGGGGTGGGGAGGGCAGTTCTTC	CATSRDLWGWGGQFF
TRBJ2-7	.	TRBV5-6	.	TGTGCCAGCAGCTTACCCCACGAGCAGTACTTC	CASSLPHEQYF
TRBJ2-2	.	TRBV5-6	.	TGTGCCAGCAGCTTGGACCGGAGGGGGAACACCGGGGAGCTGTTTTTT	CASSLDRRGNTGELFF
TRBJ2-3	TRBD2	TRBV11-2	.	TGTGCCAGCAGCTTTCCCCGGGAACCTAGCGGGGTCACAGATACGCAGTATTTT	CASSFPREPSGVTDTQYF
TRBJ2-1	.	TRBV28	few	TGTGCCAGCAGTTCCCCCAGGGGGGTCTACAATGAGCAGTTCTTC	CASSSPRGVYNEQFF
TRBJ2-1	TRBD2	TRBV2	.	TGTGCCAGCAGACCGGGACTAGTAAAATACAATGAGCAGTTCTTC	CASRPGLVKYNEQFF
TRBJ2-3	TRBD2	TRBV7-9	.	TGTGCCATCAGGGGACTAGCGGGGGACCCCACAGATACGCAGTATTTT	CAIRGLAGDPTDTQYF
TRBJ2-7	.	TRBV28	many	TGTGCCAGCAGTTTTAGGGGCGAGCAGTACTTC	CASSFRGEQYF
TRBJ2-3	TRBD1	TRBV29-1	.	TGCAGCGTTGCCAGGACAGGGATCACAGATACGCAGTATTTT	CSVARTGITDTQYF
TRBJ2-3	TRBD2	TRBV5-1	many	TGCGCCAGCAGTTTTCGACTAGCGGGGGGATTAGATACGCAGTATTTT	CASSFRLAGGLDTQYF
TRBJ2-5	.	TRBV28	.	TGTGCCAGCAGTTTATTCAGGGAAGAAGAGACCCAGTACTTC	CASSLFREEETQYF
TRBJ2-3	TRBD2	TRBV20-1	many	TGCAGTGCTAGGATAATAGCGGGGGGAGACACAGATACGCAGTATTTT	CSARIIAGGDTDTQYF
TRBJ2-7	TRBD1	TRBV28	few	TGTGCCAGCAGTTTCTTATCCAGACAGGGGGCTAACTCCTACGAGCAGTACTTC	CASSFLSRQGANSYEQYF
TRBJ1-1	TRBD1	TRBV6-5	few	TGTGCCAGCAGTTTAGCGGGACAGATAAAACTGAACACTGAAGCTTTCTTT	CASSLAGQIKLNTEAFF
TRBJ2-7	TRBD1	TRBV5-1	.	TGCGCCAGCAGCTTGATCGGGACAGGGGGTTACGAGCAGTACTTC	CASSLIGTGGYEQYF
TRBJ2-1	.	TRBV20-1	.	TGCAGTGCTAGAGGGCTAGGGGAAGCGACCTACAATGAGCAGTTCTTC	CSARGLGEATYNEQFF
TRBJ2-3	.	TRBV7-8	.	TGTGCCAGCAGCTTAGATCTGACGTTAGGCGATACGCAGTATTTT	CASSLDLTLGDTQYF
TRBJ2-3	TRBD2	TRBV2	many	TGTGCCACCCCCGGGGGGGGGGCTAGCACAGATACGCAGTATTTT	CATPGGGASTDTQYF
TRBJ2-3	.	TRBV7-8	.	TGTGCCAGCAGCTTAGAGTTGGCTAGCCCCTCGAGGCAGTATTTT	CASSLELASPSRQYF
TRBJ2-2	.	TRBV7-9	many	TGTGCCACACTACCAGACGCATACACCGGGGAGCTGTTTTTT	CATLPDAYTGELFF
TRBJ1-2	.	TRBV12-3/TRBV12-4	few	TGTGCCAGCACAGGCCTCAACTATGGCTACACCTTC	CASTGLNYGYTF
TRBJ2-5	.	TRBV29-1	many	TGCAGCGTTGAAGTCGTAGACACGAAAGAGACCCAGTACTTC	CSVEVVDTKETQYF
TRBJ1-5	.	TRBV7-4	.	TGTGCCAGCAGCTTATTAACGGAACCGGGGGGCAATCAGCCCCAGCATTTT	CASSLLTEPGGNQPQHF
TRBJ2-1	TRBD1	TRBV10-3	.	TGTGCCATCAGTGAGCTTGACAGGGGGTGGGACAATGAGCAGTTCTTC	CAISELDRGWDNEQFF
TRBJ1-1	.	TRBV4-2	.	TGTGCCAGCAGCCAAGATACCAGGGTGCGGACTGAAGCTTTCTTT	CASSQDTRVRTEAFF
TRBJ2-1	.	TRBV5-1	few	TGCGCCAGCAGGGTCGACGGCGGGGAGCAGTTCTTC	CASRVDGGEQFF
TRBJ2-1	TRBD2	TRBV20-1	few	TGCAGTGCTAGAGTCTCGGTCTGGGGGACTACCAACTACAATGAGCAGTTCTTC	CSARVSVWGTTNYNEQFF
TRBJ2-2	.	TRBV4-2	.	TGTGCCAGCAGCCAAGATTTGAACACCGGGGAGCTGTTTTTT	CASSQDLNTGELFF
TRBJ1-1	.	TRBV6-5	.	TGTGCCAGCAGTTATGTCGGGGGGAACACTGAAGCTTTCTTT	CASSYVGGNTEAFF
TRBJ2-1	.	TRBV6-1	many	TGTGCCAGCAGTCCCGATGTGGGACACTACAATGAGCAGTTCTTC	CASSPDVGHYNEQFF
TRBJ2-5	TRBD1	TRBV7-3	few	TGTGCCAGCAGCTTAATGGGACAGGGAGAGACCCAGTACTTC	CASSLMGQGETQYF
TRBJ2-1	.	TRBV28	.	TGTGCCAGCAGTTTATTTCAGGGGAATGAGCAGTTCTTC	CASSLFQGNEQFF
TRBJ2-7	.	TRBV7-9	many	TGTGCCAGCTCCCCGACAGCAAACTACGAGCAGTACTTC	CASSPTANYEQYF